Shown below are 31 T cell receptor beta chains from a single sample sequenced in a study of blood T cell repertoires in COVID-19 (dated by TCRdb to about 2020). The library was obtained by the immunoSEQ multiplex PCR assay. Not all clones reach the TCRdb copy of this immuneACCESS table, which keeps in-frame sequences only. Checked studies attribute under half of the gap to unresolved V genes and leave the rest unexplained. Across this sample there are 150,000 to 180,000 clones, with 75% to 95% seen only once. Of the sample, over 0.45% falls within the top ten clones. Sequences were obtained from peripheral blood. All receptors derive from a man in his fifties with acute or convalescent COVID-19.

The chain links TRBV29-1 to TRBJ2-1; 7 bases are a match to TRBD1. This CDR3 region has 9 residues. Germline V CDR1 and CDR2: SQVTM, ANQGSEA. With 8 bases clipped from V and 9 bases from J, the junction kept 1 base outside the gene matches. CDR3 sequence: CSHRGEQFF. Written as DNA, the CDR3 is TGCAGCCACAGGGGTGAGCAGTTCTTC.

For the CDR3, the DNA is TGTGCCACCAGTGACTTGAGCGGGAGGGCCTCCTACGAGCAGTACTTC. Translating gives CATSDLSGRASYEQYF. The chain carries TRBV24-1 and TRBJ2-7; 10 bases line up with TRBD2. Germline values: CDR1 KGHDR, CDR2 SFDVKD. The ends lost 4 bases at V and 0 bases at J; junction bases unmatched: 5. The CDR3 totals 16 residues.

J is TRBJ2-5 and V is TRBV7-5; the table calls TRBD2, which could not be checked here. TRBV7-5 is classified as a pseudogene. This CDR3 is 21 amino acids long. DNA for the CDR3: TGTGCCAGAAGCTTAGCTTTGGTGCGGGGGGACCTACTTGAGGGGGAAGAAACCCAGTACTTC. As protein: CARSLALVRGDLLEGEETQYF.

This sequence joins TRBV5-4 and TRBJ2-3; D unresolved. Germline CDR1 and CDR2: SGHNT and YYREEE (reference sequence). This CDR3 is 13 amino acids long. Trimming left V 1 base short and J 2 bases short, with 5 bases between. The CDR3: CASSLTVTDTQYF. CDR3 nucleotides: TGTGCCAGCAGCTTGACAGTCACAGATACGCAGTATTTT.

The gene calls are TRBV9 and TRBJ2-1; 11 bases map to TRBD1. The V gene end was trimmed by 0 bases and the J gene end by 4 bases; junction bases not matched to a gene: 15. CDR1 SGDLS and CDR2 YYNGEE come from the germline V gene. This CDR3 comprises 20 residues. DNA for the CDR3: TGTGCCAGCAGCGTAGCTGAAAGTGGGGTCGGGACAGGGGGGTACAATGAGCAGTTCTTC. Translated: CASSVAESGVGTGGYNEQFF.

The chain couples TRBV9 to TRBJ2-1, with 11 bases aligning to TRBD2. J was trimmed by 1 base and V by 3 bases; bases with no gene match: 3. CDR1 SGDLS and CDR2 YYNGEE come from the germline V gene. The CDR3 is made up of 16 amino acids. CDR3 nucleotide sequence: TGTGCCAGCAGCGCGACTAGCGGGGCTTCCTACAATGAGCAGTTCTTC. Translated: CASSATSGASYNEQFF.

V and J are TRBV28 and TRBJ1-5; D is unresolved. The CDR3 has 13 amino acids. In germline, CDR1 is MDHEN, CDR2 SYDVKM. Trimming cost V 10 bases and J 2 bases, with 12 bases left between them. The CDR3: CATQDYGNQPQHF. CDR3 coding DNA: TGTGCCACCCAGGATTATGGCAATCAGCCCCAGCATTTT.

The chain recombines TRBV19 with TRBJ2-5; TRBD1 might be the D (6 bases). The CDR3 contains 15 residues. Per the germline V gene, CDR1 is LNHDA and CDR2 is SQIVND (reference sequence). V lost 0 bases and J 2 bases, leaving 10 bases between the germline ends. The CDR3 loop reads CASSIEDRTQETQYF. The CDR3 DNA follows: TGTGCCAGTAGTATAGAGGACAGAACACAAGAGACCCAGTACTTC.

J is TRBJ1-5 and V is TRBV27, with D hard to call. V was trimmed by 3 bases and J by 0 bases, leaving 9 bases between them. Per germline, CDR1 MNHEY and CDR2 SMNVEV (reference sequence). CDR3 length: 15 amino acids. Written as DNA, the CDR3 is TGTGCCAGCAGTTTTTTACAGTATAGCAATCAGCCCCAGCATTTT. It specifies CASSFLQYSNQPQHF.

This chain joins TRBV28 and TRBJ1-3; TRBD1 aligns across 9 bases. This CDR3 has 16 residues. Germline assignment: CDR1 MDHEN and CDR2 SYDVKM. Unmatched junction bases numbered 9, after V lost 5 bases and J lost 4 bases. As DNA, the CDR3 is TGTGCCAGCAGTGACAACAGGGGGCTGGCGGGAAACACCATATATTTT. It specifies CASSDNRGLAGNTIYF. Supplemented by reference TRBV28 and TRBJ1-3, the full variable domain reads DVKVTQSSRYLVKRTGEKVFLECVQDMDHENMFWYRQDPGLGLRLIYFSYDVKMKEKGDIPEGYSVSREKKERFSLILESASTNQTSMYLCASSDNRGLAGNTIYFGEGSWLTVV.

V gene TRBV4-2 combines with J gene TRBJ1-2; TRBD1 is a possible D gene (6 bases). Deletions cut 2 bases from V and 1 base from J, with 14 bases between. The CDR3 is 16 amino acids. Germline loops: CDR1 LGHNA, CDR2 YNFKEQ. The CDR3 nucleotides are TGTGCCAGCAGCCAACACCGCGGACAGATTAACTATGGCTACACCTTC. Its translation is CASSQHRGQINYGYTF.

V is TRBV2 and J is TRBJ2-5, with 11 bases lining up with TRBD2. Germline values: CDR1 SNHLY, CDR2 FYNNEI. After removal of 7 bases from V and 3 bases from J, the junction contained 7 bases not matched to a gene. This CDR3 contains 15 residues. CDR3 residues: CASNPELAGEETQYF. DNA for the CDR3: TGTGCCAGCAACCCTGAACTAGCGGGAGAAGAGACCCAGTACTTC.

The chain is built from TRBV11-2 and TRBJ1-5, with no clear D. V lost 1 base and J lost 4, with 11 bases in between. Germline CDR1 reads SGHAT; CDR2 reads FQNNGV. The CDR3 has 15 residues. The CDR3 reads CASSLGAPGNQPQHF. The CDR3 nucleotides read TGTGCCAGCAGCTTAGGGGCCCCGGGGAATCAGCCCCAGCATTTT.

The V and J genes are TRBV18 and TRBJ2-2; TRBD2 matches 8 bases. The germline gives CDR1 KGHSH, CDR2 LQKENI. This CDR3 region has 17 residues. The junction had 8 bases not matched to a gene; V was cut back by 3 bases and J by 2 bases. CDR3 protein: CASSPILAELNTGELFF. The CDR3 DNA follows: TGTGCCAGCTCACCTATACTAGCGGAGCTCAACACCGGGGAGCTGTTTTTT.

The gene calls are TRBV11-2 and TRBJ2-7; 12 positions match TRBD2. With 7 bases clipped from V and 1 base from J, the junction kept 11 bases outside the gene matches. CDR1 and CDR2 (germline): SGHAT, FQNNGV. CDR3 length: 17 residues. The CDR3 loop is CASTRGASGRVSYEQYF. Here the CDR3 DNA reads TGTGCCAGCACCCGGGGGGCTAGCGGGAGGGTTTCCTACGAGCAGTACTTC.

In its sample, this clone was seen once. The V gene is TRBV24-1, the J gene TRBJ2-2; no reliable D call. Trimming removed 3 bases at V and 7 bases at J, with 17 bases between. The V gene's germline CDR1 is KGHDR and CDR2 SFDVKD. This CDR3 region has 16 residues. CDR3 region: CATSDPPGSVRGELFF. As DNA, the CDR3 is TGTGCCACCAGTGATCCCCCAGGAAGTGTACGCGGGGAGCTGTTTTTT.

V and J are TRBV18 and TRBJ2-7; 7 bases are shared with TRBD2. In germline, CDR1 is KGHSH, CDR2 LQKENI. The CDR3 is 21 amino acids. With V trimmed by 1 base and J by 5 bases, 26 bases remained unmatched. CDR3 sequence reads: CASSPRGKGPSGVGVRNEQYF. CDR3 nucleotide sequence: TGTGCCAGCTCACCACGTGGGAAGGGTCCTAGCGGAGTGGGAGTCAGGAACGAGCAGTACTTC.

CDR3 nucleotides: TGTGCCAGCAGTTACTCGGGACAGGGGTCCTATGGCTACACCTTC. Protein sequence: CASSYSGQGSYGYTF. The V and J genes are TRBV6-6 and TRBJ1-2; 10 bases are a match to TRBD1. CDR1 is MNHNY and CDR2 is SVGAGI in the germline V gene (reference sequence). The CDR3 runs 15 residues. The ends lost 0 bases at V and 4 bases at J; junction bases unmatched: 2.

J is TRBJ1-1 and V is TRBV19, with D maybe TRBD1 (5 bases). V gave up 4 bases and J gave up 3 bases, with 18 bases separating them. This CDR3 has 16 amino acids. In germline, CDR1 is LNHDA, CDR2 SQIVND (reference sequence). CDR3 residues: CASSTPDGGDYTEAFF. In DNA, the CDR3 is TGTGCCAGTAGTACCCCGGACGGGGGGGATTACACTGAAGCTTTCTTT.

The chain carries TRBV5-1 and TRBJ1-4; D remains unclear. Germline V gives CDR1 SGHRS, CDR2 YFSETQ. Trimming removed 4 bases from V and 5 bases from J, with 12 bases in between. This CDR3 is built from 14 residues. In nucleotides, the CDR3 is TGCGCCAGCAGCCCCCGCAGGCCGAATGAAAAACTGTTTTTT. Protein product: CASSPRRPNEKLFF.

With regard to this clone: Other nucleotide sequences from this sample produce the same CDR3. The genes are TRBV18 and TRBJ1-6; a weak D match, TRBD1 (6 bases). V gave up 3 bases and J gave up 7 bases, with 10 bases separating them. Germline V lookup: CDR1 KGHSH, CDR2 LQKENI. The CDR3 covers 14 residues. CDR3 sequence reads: CASSPGQGNSPLHF. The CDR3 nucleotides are TGTGCCAGCTCACCGGGCCAGGGGAATTCACCCCTCCACTTT. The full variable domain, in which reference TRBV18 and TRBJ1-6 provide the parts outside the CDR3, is NAGVMQNPRHLVRRRGQEARLRCSPMKGHSHVYWYRQLPEEGLKFMVYLQKENIIDESGMPKERFSAEFPKEGPSILRIQQVVRGDSAAYFCASSPGQGNSPLHFGNGTRLTVT.

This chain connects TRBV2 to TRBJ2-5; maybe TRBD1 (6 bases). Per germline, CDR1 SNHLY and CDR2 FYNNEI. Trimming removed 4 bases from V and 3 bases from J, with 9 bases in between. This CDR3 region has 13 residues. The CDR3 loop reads CASSVTGEETQYF. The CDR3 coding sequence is TGTGCCAGCAGTGTGACAGGAGAAGAGACCCAGTACTTC. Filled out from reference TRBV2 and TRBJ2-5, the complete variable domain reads EPEVTQTPSHQVTQMGQEVILRCVPISNHLYFYWYRQILGQKVEFLVSFYNNEISEKSEIFDDQFSVERPDGSNFTLKIRSTKLEDSAMYFCASSVTGEETQYFGPGTRLLVL.

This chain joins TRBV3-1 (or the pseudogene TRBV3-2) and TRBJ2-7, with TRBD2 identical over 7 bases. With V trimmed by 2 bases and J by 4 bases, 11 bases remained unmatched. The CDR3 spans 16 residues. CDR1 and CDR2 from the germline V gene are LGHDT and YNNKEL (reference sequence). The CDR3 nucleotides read TGTGCCAGCAGCCAAAGGGGAGCGGGGCGGTCTTACGAGCAGTACTTC. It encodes CASSQRGAGRSYEQYF.

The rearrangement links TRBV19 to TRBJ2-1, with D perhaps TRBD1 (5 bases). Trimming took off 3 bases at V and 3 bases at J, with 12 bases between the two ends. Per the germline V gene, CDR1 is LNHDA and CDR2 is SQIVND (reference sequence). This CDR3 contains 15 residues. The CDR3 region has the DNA TGTGCCAGTAGTATTGACGACAGTTTCTACAATGAGCAGTTCTTC. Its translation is CASSIDDSFYNEQFF. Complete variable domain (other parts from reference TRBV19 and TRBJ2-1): DGGITQSPKYLFRKEGQNVTLSCEQNLNHDAMYWYRQDPGQGLRLIYYSQIVNDFQKGDIAEGYSVSREKKESFPLTVTSAQKNPTAFYLCASSIDDSFYNEQFFGPGTRLTVL.

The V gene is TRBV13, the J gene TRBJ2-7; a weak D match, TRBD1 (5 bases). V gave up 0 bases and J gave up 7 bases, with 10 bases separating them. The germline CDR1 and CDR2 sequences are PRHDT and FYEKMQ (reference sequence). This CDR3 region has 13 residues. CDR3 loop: CASSLGRVGEQYV. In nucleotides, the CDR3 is TGTGCCAGCAGCTTAGGCAGGGTGGGGGAGCAGTACGTC.

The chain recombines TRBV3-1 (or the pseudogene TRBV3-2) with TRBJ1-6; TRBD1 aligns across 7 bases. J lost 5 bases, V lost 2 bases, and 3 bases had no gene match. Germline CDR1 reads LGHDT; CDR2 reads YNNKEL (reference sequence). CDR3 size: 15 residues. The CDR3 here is CASSQRDRDNSPLHF. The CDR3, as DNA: TGTGCCAGCAGCCAAAGGGACAGAGATAATTCACCCCTCCACTTT.

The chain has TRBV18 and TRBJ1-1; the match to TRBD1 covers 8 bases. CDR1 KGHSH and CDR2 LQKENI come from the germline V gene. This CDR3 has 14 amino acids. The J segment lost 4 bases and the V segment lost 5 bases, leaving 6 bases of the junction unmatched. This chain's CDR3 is CASSSLQGATEAFF. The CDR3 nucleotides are TGTGCCAGCTCAAGTCTTCAGGGGGCCACTGAAGCTTTCTTT.

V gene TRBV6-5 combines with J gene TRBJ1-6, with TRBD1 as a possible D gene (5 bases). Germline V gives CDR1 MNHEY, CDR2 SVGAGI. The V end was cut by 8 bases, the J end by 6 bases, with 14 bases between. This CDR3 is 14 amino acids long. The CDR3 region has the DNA TGTGCCAGCGGCCGGACATCAACTAATTCACCCCTCCACTTT. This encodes CASGRTSTNSPLHF.

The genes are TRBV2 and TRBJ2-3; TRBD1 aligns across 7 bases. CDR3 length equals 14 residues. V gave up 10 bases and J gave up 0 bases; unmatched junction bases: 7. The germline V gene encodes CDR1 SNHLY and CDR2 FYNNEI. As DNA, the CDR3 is TGTGCCACTGACAGGGACAGTAGCACAGATACGCAGTATTTT. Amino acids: CATDRDSSTDTQYF.

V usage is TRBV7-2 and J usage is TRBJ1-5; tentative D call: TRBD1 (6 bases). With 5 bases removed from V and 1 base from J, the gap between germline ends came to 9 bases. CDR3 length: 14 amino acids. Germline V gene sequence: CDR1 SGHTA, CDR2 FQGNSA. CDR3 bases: TGTGCCAGCAGCATACAGGGAAGCAATCAGCCCCAGCATTTT. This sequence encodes CASSIQGSNQPQHF.

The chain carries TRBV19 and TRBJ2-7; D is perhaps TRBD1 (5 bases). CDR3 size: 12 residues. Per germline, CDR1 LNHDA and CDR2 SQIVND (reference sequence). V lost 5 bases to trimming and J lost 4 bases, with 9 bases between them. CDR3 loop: CASSSRAYEQYF. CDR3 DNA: TGTGCCAGTAGTTCCAGGGCATACGAGCAGTACTTC.